The clone carrying this T cell receptor (beta chain) was recorded many times. The sample comes from a study of early T cells in non-severe SARS-CoV-2 infection. In TCRdb, the 5' RACE reads were re-called with MiXCR into one record per CDR3 protein. In the table there are some 29,000 distinct CDR3 sequences, approximately 5.4% of which are singletons. The receptor was derived from an adult who was a healthcare worker with PCR-confirmed SARS-CoV-2 infection or an uninfected control (not recorded which). Sequencing was done on a sample of whole blood.

The DNA of the CDR3 is TGTGCCAGCAGCTTGGGCGGAAACTACTACGAGCAGTACTTC. This translates into CASSLGGNYYEQYF. The V and J genes are TRBV7-9 and TRBJ2-7; D not resolved. The CDR3 spans 14 residues. The V end lost 3 bases, the J end lost 3 bases, and 12 bases lay between the germline ends. Germline V gene sequence: CDR1 SEHNR, CDR2 FQNEAQ (reference sequence).